These T cell receptor beta chains were read from a single sample in a study of CD8+ T cells in alopecia areata. Using immunoSEQ multiplex PCR, the repertoire was profiled, and TCRdb retains in-frame clones only, with some absent. The sample holds some 98,000 clones; 50% to 75% are singletons and the top ten take about 16%. The sample consisted of CD8+ T cells sorted from blood, taken at week 4, from a patient treated with tofacitinib. The receptors shown here come from a human donor with alopecia areata. Each CDR3 is given with its conserved first and last residue. Each record gives: V gene, D gene, clone size, J gene, CDR3 protein, CDR3 DNA. A D gene is named only where the DNA matches it firmly. The size entry is marked missing in some rows and otherwise reads once, few, many or a size class.

>TRBV27|TRBD2|once|TRBJ2-7
CASSPGVSGNYEQYF
TGTGCCAGCAGTCCCGGGGTAAGCGGGAACTACGAGCAGTACTTC
>TRBV4-1|TRBD1|once|TRBJ1-1
CASSRGQGNTEAFF
TGCGCCAGCAGCCGGGGACAGGGGAACACTGAAGCTTTCTTT
>TRBV27|TRBD1|few|TRBJ2-5
CASSVDRGGETQYF
TGTGCCAGCAGTGTCGACAGGGGTGGAGAGACCCAGTACTTC
>TRBV7-3|NA|few|TRBJ2-5
CARTGGETQYF
TGTGCCCGGACCGGAGGAGAGACCCAGTACTTC
>TRBV27|NA|NA|TRBJ2-2
CASSLRVNPGELFF
TGTGCCAGCAGTTTGCGCGTCAATCCCGGGGAGCTGTTTTTT
>TRBV27|NA|NA|TRBJ2-7
CASGGPSYEQYF
TGTGCCAGCGGCGGACCGTCCTACGAGCAGTACTTC
>TRBV4-3|NA|NA|TRBJ2-7
CASSQDRGFPYEQYF
TGCGCCAGCAGCCAAGATCGGGGATTTCCCTACGAGCAGTACTTC
>TRBV7-8|NA|NA|TRBJ2-3
CASSFSIRGTDTQYF
TGTGCCAGCAGCTTCTCGATCAGGGGTACAGATACGCAGTATTTT
>TRBV29-1|TRBD2|NA|TRBJ2-7
CSAGAGGSYEQYF
TGCAGCGCCGGAGCGGGAGGTTCCTACGAGCAGTACTTC
>TRBV7-9|NA|NA|TRBJ2-3
CASSSSTDTQYF
TGTGCCAGCAGCTCCAGCACAGATACGCAGTATTTT
>TRBV19|NA|NA|TRBJ2-1
CASSPRGAGEQFF
TGTGCCAGTTCCCCGAGAGGAGCGGGTGAGCAGTTCTTC
>TRBV27|NA|NA|TRBJ1-5
CASSFTGPNQPQHF
TGTGCCAGCAGTTTCACAGGACCCAATCAGCCCCAGCATTTT
>TRBV28|TRBD1|many|TRBJ2-7
CASSPGTGYSYEQYF
TGTGCCAGCAGTCCCGGGACAGGGTACTCCTACGAGCAGTACTTC
>TRBV7-8|NA|NA|TRBJ2-7
CASSLGASYEQYF
TGTGCCAGCAGCTTAGGGGCCTCCTACGAGCAGTACTTC
>TRBV15|NA|few|TRBJ2-5
CATSRVNPQETQYF
TGTGCCACCAGCAGAGTTAACCCACAAGAGACCCAGTACTTC
>TRBV29-1|NA|NA|TRBJ2-5
CSVVGGQGYQETQYF
TGCAGCGTTGTAGGAGGCCAGGGGTACCAAGAGACCCAGTACTTC
>TRBV29-1|NA|NA|TRBJ2-7
CSVNRDSYEQYF
TGCAGCGTAAACCGGGACTCCTACGAGCAGTACTTC
>TRBV4-1|TRBD2|NA|TRBJ2-1
CASSRTSPSSYNEQFF
TGCGCCAGCAGCCGGACTAGCCCAAGCTCCTACAATGAGCAGTTCTTC
>TRBV9|NA|NA|TRBJ1-6
CASSDHQDSYNSPLHF
TGTGCCAGCAGCGACCATCAGGACAGTTATAATTCACCCCTCCACTTT
>TRBV7-6|NA|NA|TRBJ2-3
CASSPPVGGTQYF
TGTGCCAGCAGCCCCCCCGTAGGCGGTACGCAGTATTTT
>TRBV5-1|NA|NA|TRBJ2-1
CASSEDSHNEQFF
TGCGCCAGCAGCGAGGACTCACACAATGAGCAGTTCTTC
>TRBV29-1|NA|few|TRBJ2-7
CSAEGTGYEQYF
TGCAGCGCTGAAGGAACCGGGTACGAGCAGTACTTC
>TRBV9|TRBD1|NA|TRBJ2-7
CASSYGQGDYEQYF
TGTGCCAGCAGCTACGGACAGGGGGACTACGAGCAGTACTTC
>TRBV30|NA|NA|TRBJ2-7
CAWSLTGSYEQYF
TGTGCCTGGAGCTTGACAGGTTCCTACGAGCAGTACTTC
>TRBV7-2|NA|NA|TRBJ1-5
CASSLARTALSNQPQHF
TGTGCCAGCAGCTTAGCGCGGACAGCTCTAAGCAATCAGCCCCAGCATTTT
>TRBV29-1|TRBD2|NA|TRBJ2-3
CSVPPGLAGDTQYF
TGCAGCGTCCCCCCGGGACTAGCGGGGGATACGCAGTATTTT
>TRBV7-9|NA|NA|TRBJ2-7
CASSPNGKSEQYF
TGTGCCAGCAGCCCCAATGGAAAGAGCGAGCAGTACTTC
>TRBV30|TRBD1|NA|TRBJ1-5
CAWSPGQGNQPQHF
TGTGCCTGGAGTCCCGGACAGGGCAATCAGCCCCAGCATTTT
>TRBV27|NA|few|TRBJ1-5
CASSLNSRNQPQHF
TGTGCCAGCAGTTTAAACAGTCGCAATCAGCCCCAGCATTTT
>TRBV9|NA|NA|TRBJ1-1
CASTPTGTPLNTEAFF
TGTGCCAGCACCCCGACCGGGACGCCCTTGAACACTGAAGCTTTCTTT
>TRBV19|TRBD1|few|TRBJ2-7
CASSARDRGLYEQYF
TGTGCCAGTAGTGCAAGGGACAGGGGGTTGTACGAGCAGTACTTC
>TRBV4-2|NA|NA|TRBJ1-5
CASSQDYNGRYQPQHF
TGTGCCAGCAGCCAAGACTATAACGGGCGGTATCAGCCCCAGCATTTT
>TRBV5-1|NA|NA|TRBJ2-7
CASSFRMAGTSYEQYF
TGCGCCAGCAGCTTTAGGATGGCAGGGACTTCCTACGAGCAGTACTTC
>TRBV27|NA|NA|TRBJ2-7
CASRLVDGSYEQYF
TGTGCCAGCAGACTAGTCGATGGGTCCTACGAGCAGTACTTC
>TRBV27|NA|NA|TRBJ2-3
CASSFPGLSTDTQYF
TGTGCCAGCAGTTTTCCGGGACTTAGCACAGATACGCAGTATTTT
>TRBV10-3|TRBD1|NA|TRBJ2-1
CAISEATGTGRINEQFF
TGTGCCATCAGTGAGGCGACCGGGACAGGGAGGATAAATGAGCAGTTCTTC
>TRBV27|TRBD1|NA|TRBJ1-3
CASSNDRGSRNTIYF
TGTGCCAGCAGTAACGACAGGGGTTCACGCAACACCATATATTTT